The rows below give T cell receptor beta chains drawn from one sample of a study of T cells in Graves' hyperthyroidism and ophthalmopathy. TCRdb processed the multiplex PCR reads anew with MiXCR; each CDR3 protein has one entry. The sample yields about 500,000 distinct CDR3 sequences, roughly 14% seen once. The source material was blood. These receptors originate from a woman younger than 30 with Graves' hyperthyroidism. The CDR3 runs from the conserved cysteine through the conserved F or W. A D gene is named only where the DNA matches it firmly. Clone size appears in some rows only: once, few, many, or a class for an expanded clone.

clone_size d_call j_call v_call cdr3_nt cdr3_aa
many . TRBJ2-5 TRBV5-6 TGTGCCAGCAGTATCCTCCGGGGGAAGACCCAGTACTTC CASSILRGKTQYF
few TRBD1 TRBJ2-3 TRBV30 TGTGCCTGGAGTGTAGGGACAGGGGGCCGGGATACGCAGTATTTT CAWSVGTGGRDTQYF
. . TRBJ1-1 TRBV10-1 TGCGCCAGCAGTGAGTCTAGGGACACAGAAGCTTTCTTT CASSESRDTEAFF
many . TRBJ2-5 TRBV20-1 TGCAGTGCTTTTCTGCGCAGGGCCGAGACCCAGTACTTC CSAFLRRAETQYF
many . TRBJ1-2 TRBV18 TGTGCCAGCTCACCACCATCAAATTGGGGGGCAAGCAGCTACACCTTC CASSPPSNWGASSYTF
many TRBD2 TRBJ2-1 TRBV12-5 TGTGCTAGTGGTTTGGTAATAGCGGGAGGGCCCTACAATGAGCAGTTCTTC CASGLVIAGGPYNEQFF
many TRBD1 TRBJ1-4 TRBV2 TGTGCCAGCAGGTGGACAGGGGAGGCAACTAATGAAAAACTGTTTTTT CASRWTGEATNEKLFF
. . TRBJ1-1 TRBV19 TGTGCCAGTAGTATGGGGAAGGGGACTGAAGCTTTCTTT CASSMGKGTEAFF
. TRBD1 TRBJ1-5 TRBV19 TGTGCCAGTAGTCCCCCCACGGGGACAGTACAGAATCAGCCCCAGCATTTT CASSPPTGTVQNQPQHF
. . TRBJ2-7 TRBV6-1 TGTGCCAGCATGTCTCAGGGATCCTACGAGCAGTACTTC CASMSQGSYEQYF
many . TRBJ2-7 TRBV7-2 TGTGCCAGCAGCTCCCCCGGGACTGGGCCTTACGAGCAGTACTTC CASSSPGTGPYEQYF
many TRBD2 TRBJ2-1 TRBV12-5 TGTGCTAGTGGTTTGCCACCTGGGACTAGCCGGGGCAATGAGCAGTTCTTC CASGLPPGTSRGNEQFF
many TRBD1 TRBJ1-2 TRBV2 TGTGCCAGCAGGCCGACAGGGACTATGAATGGCTACACCTTC CASRPTGTMNGYTF
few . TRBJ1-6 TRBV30 TGTGCCTGGAGTGTAGGGCTCCGAGGGGAGTCACCCCTCCACTTT CAWSVGLRGESPLHF
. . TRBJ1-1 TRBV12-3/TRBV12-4 TGTGCCAGCAGTTTCAACACGCTGAACACTGAAGCTTTCTTT CASSFNTLNTEAFF
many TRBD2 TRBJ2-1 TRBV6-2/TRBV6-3 TGTGCCAGCCGTCTAGCGGGAGCCTACAATGAGCAGTTCTTC CASRLAGAYNEQFF
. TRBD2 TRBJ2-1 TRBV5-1 TGCGCCAGCAGCTTCCAGGGTGAGCGGGGTGAGCAGTTCTTC CASSFQGERGEQFF
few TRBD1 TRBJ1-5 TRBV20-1 TGCAGTGCGCGCCGACAGGGGTTGAGCAATCAGCCCCAGCATTTT CSARRQGLSNQPQHF
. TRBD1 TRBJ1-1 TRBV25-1 TGTGCCAGCAGGGGGACAGGCTGGAACACTGAAGCTTTCTTT CASRGTGWNTEAFF
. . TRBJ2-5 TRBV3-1 TGTGCCAACAGCCAAGCTCCCCAAGAGACCCAGTACTTC CANSQAPQETQYF
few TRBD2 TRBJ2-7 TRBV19 TGTGCCAGTAGTGCAGCGGGAGCTGGTTACGAGCAGTACTTC CASSAAGAGYEQYF
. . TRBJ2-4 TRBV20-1 TGCAGTGCCGTACCCCTAGCCAAAAACATTCAGTACTTC CSAVPLAKNIQYF
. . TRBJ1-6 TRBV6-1 TGTGCCAGCACCAACAGGGCGAAGAGCTCCTATAATTCACCCCTCCACTTT CASTNRAKSSYNSPLHF
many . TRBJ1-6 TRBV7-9 TGTGCCAGCAGCTTCTCGGGCAGGAATTCACCCCTCCACTTT CASSFSGRNSPLHF
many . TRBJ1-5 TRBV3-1 TGTGCCAGCAGCCCTTCGACTAGTCGGGAGCCCCAGCATTTT CASSPSTSREPQHF
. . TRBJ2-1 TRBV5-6 TGTGCCAGCAGCTTGGGTTGGAATGAGCAGTTCTTC CASSLGWNEQFF
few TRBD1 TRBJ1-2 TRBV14 TGTGCCAGCAGCCCCGGACAGGGAGTAGGCTACACCTTC CASSPGQGVGYTF
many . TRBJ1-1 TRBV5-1 TGCGCCAGCAGACCACAGGGTATTTTCACTGAAGCTTTCTTT CASRPQGIFTEAFF
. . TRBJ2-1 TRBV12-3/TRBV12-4 TGTGCCAGCAGTTCTGTCACGACGGGGATCTACAATGAGCAGTTCTTC CASSSVTTGIYNEQFF